This section outlines one T cell receptor beta chain sequence together with its context. In assigning cohorts, the study relied on participant-reported clinical history. The data stem from a study of blood T cell repertoires in COVID-19. CDR1 and CDR2 from the germline V gene are SGHKS and YYEKEE (reference sequence). The V segment lost 0 bases and the J segment 3 bases; nucleotides outside the gene matches: 6. The CDR3 has 16 amino acids. Only in-frame clones appear in the TCRdb table, and some are missing; sequencing was by immunoSEQ multiplex PCR. The table has 160,000 or so clones, about 90% seen once.

Sample: PBMCs or T cells enriched from blood (not recorded which). J is TRBJ2-5 and V is TRBV5-5, with 9 bases fitting TRBD2. The clonotype originates from a human donor with acute COVID-19. The donor label of this sample is uncertain. CDR3 DNA sequence: TGTGCCAGCAGCTTGGAATTCCTAGCGGGGAAAGAGACCCAGTACTTC. Its protein is CASSLEFLAGKETQYF.